The 3 T cell receptor beta chains given below trace back to one sample, sequenced in a study of blood T cells in healthy people across ages. A second about 6 to 12 cycle PCR used barcoded and J-beta primers. TCRdb reprocessed the 5' RACE reads via MiXCR and lists one record per CDR3 protein. The sample lists under 800,000 distinct CDR3 sequences, over 20% occurring once. Sequenced material: blood. These receptor sequences come from a man between 65 and 85 years old in good health.

The chain links TRBV7-9 to TRBJ2-7; D uncertain. V dropped 6 bases and J dropped 2 bases, with 14 bases sitting between them. The CDR3 is made up of 14 amino acids. Per the germline V gene, CDR1 is SEHNR and CDR2 is FQNEAQ (reference sequence). The CDR3 nucleotides read TGTGCCAGCAGTTACATCTTCCCTCCCTACGAGCAGTACTTC. This translates into CASSYIFPPYEQYF. The whole variable domain, remainder taken from reference TRBV7-9 and TRBJ2-7, is DTGVSQNPRHKITKRGQNVTFRCDPISEHNRLYWYRQTLGQGPEFLTYFQNEAQLEKSRLLSDRFSAERPKGSFSTLEIQRTEQGDSAMYLCASSYIFPPYEQYFGPGTRLTVT.

Many counts were recorded for this clonotype. J is TRBJ2-7 and V is TRBV20-1, with TRBD2 matching 10 bases. Unmatched junction bases numbered 11, after V lost 6 bases and J lost 6 bases. This CDR3 region has 14 residues. CDR1 and CDR2 from the germline V gene are DFQATT and SNEGSKA (reference sequence). CDR3 protein: CSAPRASGSSEQYF. The CDR3 nucleotides read TGCAGTGCCCCCAGGGCTAGCGGGAGTAGCGAGCAGTACTTC.

The chain links TRBV7-8 to TRBJ2-1; D could derive from TRBD1 or TRBD2 (5 bases each). This CDR3 has 16 residues. Trimming cost V 4 bases and J 0 bases, with 13 bases left between them. CDR1 and CDR2 from the germline V gene are SGHVS and FQNEAQ. This chain's CDR3 is CASSSQGRNSYNEQFF. The CDR3, as DNA: TGTGCCAGCAGCTCCCAGGGACGGAACTCCTACAATGAGCAGTTCTTC.